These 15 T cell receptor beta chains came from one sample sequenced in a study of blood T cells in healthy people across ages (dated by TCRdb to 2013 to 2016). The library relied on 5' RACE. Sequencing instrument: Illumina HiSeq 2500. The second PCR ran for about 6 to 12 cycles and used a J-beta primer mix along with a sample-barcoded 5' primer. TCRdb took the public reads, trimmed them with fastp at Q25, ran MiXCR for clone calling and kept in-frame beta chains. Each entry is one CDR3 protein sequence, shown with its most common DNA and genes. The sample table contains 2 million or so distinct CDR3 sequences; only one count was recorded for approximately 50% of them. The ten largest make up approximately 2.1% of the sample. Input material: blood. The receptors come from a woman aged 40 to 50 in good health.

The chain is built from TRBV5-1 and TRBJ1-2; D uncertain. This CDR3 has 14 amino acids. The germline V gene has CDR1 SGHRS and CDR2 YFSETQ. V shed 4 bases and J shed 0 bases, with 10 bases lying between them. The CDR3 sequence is CASSPAETNYGYTF. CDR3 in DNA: TGCGCCAGCAGCCCGGCCGAGACTAACTATGGCTACACCTTC. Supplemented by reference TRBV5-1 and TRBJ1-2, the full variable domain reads KAGVTQTPRYLIKTRGQQVTLSCSPISGHRSVSWYQQTPGQGLQFLFEYFSETQRNKGNFPGRFSGRQFSNSRSEMNVSTLELGDSALYLCASSPAETNYGYTFGSGTRLTVV.

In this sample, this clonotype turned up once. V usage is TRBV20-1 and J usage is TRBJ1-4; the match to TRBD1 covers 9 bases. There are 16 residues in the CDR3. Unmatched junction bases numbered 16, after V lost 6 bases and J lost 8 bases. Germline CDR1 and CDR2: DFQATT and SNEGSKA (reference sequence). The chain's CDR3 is CSALQGARSLGEKLFF. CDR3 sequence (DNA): TGCAGTGCATTACAGGGGGCAAGGTCGCTAGGGGAAAAACTGTTTTTT.

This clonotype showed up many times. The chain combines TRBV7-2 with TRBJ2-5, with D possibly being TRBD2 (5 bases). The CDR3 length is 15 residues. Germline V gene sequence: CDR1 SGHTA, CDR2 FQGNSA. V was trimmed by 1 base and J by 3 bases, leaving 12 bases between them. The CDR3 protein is CASSLGYRGKETQYF. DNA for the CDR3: TGTGCCAGCAGCTTAGGGTATCGGGGAAAAGAGACCCAGTACTTC.

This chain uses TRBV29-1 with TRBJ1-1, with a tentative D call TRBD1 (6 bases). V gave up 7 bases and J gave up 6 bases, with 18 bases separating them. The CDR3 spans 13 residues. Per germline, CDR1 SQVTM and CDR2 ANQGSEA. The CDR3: CSALDRGGSEAFF. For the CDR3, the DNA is TGCAGCGCCCTGGACAGAGGGGGGTCTGAAGCTTTCTTT.

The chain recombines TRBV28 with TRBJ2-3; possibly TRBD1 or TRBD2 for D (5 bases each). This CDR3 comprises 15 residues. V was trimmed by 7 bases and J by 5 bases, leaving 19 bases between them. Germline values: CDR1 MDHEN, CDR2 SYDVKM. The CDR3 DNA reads TGTGCCAGCACCTCCCCTCTGGGGGATAGAGATACGCAGTATTTT. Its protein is CASTSPLGDRDTQYF.

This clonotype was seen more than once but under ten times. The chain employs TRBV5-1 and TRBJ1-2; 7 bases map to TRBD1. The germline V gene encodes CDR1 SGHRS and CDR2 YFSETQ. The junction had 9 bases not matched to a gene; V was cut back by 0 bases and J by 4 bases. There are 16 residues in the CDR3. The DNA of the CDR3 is TGCGCCAGCAGCTTGGTGTCCGGGACAGTGGGCTATGGCTACACCTTC. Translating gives CASSLVSGTVGYGYTF.

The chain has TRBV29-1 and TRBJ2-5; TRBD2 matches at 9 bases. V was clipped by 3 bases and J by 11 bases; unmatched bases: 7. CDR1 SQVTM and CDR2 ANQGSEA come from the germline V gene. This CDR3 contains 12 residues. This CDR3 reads CSVEPSGNEQYF. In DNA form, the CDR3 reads TGCAGCGTTGAGCCTAGCGGGAATGAGCAGTACTTC.

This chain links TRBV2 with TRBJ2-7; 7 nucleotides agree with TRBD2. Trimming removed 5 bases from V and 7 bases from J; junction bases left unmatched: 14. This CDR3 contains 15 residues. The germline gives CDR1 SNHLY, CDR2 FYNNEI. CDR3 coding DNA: TGTGCCAGCAGTCGCGGGGACCTAGCGGCCTTGGAGCAGTACTTC. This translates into CASSRGDLAALEQYF.

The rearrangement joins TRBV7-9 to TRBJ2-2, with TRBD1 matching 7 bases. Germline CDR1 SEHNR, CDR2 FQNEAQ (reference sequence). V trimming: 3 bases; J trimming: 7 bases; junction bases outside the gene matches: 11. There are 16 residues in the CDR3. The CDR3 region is CASSFLTGKGGGELFF. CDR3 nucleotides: TGTGCCAGCAGCTTTCTGACAGGGAAAGGCGGCGGGGAGCTGTTTTTT.

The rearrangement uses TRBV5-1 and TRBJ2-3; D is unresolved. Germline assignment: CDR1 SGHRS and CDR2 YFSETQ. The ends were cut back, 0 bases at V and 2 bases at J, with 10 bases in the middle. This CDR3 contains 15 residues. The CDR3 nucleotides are TGCGCCAGCAGCTTGGGGGTAGCCTTCACAGATACGCAGTATTTT. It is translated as CASSLGVAFTDTQYF.

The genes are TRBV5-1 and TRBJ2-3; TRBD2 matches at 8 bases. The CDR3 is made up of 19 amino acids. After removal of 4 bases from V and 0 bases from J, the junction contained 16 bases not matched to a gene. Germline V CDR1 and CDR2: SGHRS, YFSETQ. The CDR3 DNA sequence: TGCGCCAGCAGCCAGACCCCCCTTCTAGCGGGTCTTAGCACAGATACGCAGTATTTT. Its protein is CASSQTPLLAGLSTDTQYF.

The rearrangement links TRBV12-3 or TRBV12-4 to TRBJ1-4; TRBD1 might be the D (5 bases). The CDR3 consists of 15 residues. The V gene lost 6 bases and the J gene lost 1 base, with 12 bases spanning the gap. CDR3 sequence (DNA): TGTGCCAGCAGCCCTCAGAGGGGAACTAATGAAAAACTGTTTTTT. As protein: CASSPQRGTNEKLFF.

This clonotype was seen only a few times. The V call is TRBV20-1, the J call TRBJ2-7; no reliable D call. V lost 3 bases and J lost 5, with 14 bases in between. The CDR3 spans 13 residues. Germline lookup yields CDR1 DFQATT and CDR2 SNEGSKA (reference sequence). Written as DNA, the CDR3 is TGCAGTGCTAGGAGCTCCCCTGCCCACGAGCAGTACTTC. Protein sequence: CSARSSPAHEQYF.

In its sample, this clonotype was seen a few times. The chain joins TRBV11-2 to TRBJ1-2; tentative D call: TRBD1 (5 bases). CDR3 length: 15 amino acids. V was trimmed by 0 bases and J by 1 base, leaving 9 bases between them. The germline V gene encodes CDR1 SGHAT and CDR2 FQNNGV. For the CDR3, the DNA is TGTGCCAGCAGCTTAGATCCCAGGGTTAACTATGGCTACACCTTC. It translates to CASSLDPRVNYGYTF.

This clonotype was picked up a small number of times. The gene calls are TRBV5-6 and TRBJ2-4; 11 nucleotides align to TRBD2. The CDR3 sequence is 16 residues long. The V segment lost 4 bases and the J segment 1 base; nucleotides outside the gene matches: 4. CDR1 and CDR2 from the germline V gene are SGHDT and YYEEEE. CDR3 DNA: TGTGCCAGCAGCACTCTAGCGGGGGGCGCCAAAAACATTCAGTACTTC. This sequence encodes CASSTLAGGAKNIQYF.